The 4 T cell receptor beta chains in this list originate from one sample, sequenced in a study of T cells after yellow fever vaccination. A single record per CDR3 protein comes from TCRdb applying MiXCR to the 5' RACE reads. Of a few hundred thousand distinct CDR3 sequences in the sample, around 8.1% were seen once. The sequencing here drew on PBMCs, taken about 41 days after the first yellow fever vaccination. The receptors stem from a man aged 18 to 35 who received the YFV17D yellow fever vaccine.

This clonotype was seen a few times. The CDR3 nucleotides read TGTGCCAGCAGCCGGGACTTCTACGAGCAGTACGTC. This codes for CASSRDFYEQYV. The J gene is TRBJ2-7, the V gene TRBV5-5; perhaps TRBD2 as D (6 bases). The CDR3 is 12 residues long. Germline CDR1 SGHKS, CDR2 YYEKEE (reference sequence). V was pared by 4 bases and J by 3 bases, with 8 bases between.

This clonotype was seen more than once but under ten times. This chain links TRBV7-3 with TRBJ2-3, with TRBD2 as a possible D gene (5 bases). The CDR3 is 15 residues long. Trimming removed 5 bases from V and 3 bases from J, with 15 bases in between. The V gene's germline CDR1 is SGHTA and CDR2 FQGTGA. As DNA, the CDR3 is TGTGCCAGCAGCCTCTCCCGGGGAACGACAGATACGCAGTATTTT. It is translated as CASSLSRGTTDTQYF.

This clonotype has more than one count but fewer than ten. The rearrangement uses TRBV11-2 and TRBJ2-1; the match to TRBD2 covers 8 bases. The germline gives CDR1 SGHAT, CDR2 FQNNGV. The CDR3 runs to 14 residues. V was pared by 5 bases and J by 5 bases, with 5 bases of the junction left unmatched. CDR3 protein: CASSLTGGDNEQFF. The CDR3 nucleotides read TGTGCCAGCAGCCTAACGGGAGGGGACAATGAGCAGTTCTTC.

The chain is built from TRBV5-1 and TRBJ2-1, with a weak D call TRBD2 (6 bases). Trimming took off 4 bases at V and 5 bases at J, with 16 bases between the two ends. CDR1 is SGHRS and CDR2 is YFSETQ in the germline V gene. The CDR3 totals 15 residues. The DNA for the CDR3 is TGCGCCAGCAGCCAGTACCGGGACTCAGACAATGAGCAGTTCTTC. This codes for CASSQYRDSDNEQFF. The complete variable domain, with remaining parts taken from reference TRBV5-1 and TRBJ2-1, reads KAGVTQTPRYLIKTRGQQVTLSCSPISGHRSVSWYQQTPGQGLQFLFEYFSETQRNKGNFPGRFSGRQFSNSRSEMNVSTLELGDSALYLCASSQYRDSDNEQFFGPGTRLTVL.